The 4 T cell receptor beta chains below come from one sample, sequenced in a study of blood T cells in healthy people across ages (dated by TCRdb to 2013 to 2016). The library was prepared using 5' RACE. Instrument used: Illumina HiSeq 2500. A second PCR of about 6 to 11 cycles was run with a J-beta primer mix and a sample-barcoded 5' primer. TCRdb passed the public sequencing reads through fastp at Q25 and MiXCR, retaining productive beta sequences. Rows merge per CDR3 protein into single entries with the most common DNA and genes. A total of about 970,000 distinct CDR3 sequences appear in this sample, just over 50% of them only once. The ten largest clones capture about a fifth of the sample. The sample taken for sequencing was blood. The receptors stem from a woman aged 55-75 years in good health.

The rearrangement uses TRBV2 and TRBJ2-4; TRBD2 matches at 7 bases. Gene TRBJ2-7 matches the end of the DNA better, so the J call may be wrong. This CDR3 contains 14 residues. Germline V gene lookup returns CDR1 SNHLY and CDR2 FYNNEI. The CDR3 DNA sequence: TGTGCCAGCAGTGTGGCGGGGGACCTATACGAGCAGTACTTC. Amino acids: CASSVAGDLYEQYF.

This clonotype was seen only a few times. The genes are TRBV27 and TRBJ2-6, with D perhaps matching TRBD1 (5 bases). CDR1 MNHEY and CDR2 SMNVEV come from the germline V gene (reference sequence). The germline V and J ends were trimmed by 4 bases and 0 bases, with 10 bases remaining between them. The CDR3 covers 16 residues. CDR3 sequence (DNA): TGTGCCAGCAGTTCGGACATACTCTCTGGGGCCAACGTCCTGACTTTC. Encoded protein: CASSSDILSGANVLTF.

This clonotype was counted only a few times. The J gene is TRBJ2-3, the V gene TRBV4-1; TRBD2 aligns across 8 bases. This CDR3 is 17 amino acids long. Trimming removed 5 bases from V and 6 bases from J; junction bases left unmatched: 16. In germline, CDR1 is MGHRA, CDR2 YSYEKL. The DNA for the CDR3 is TGCGCCAGCAGCGCTACCGGGACTAGGGGCGGTCAGGATACGCAGTATTTT. Residues: CASSATGTRGGQDTQYF.

This chain links TRBV5-6 with TRBJ1-2; D ambiguous. The CDR3 has 12 amino acids. V was clipped by 4 bases and J by 5 bases, with 9 bases between them. Germline V CDR1 and CDR2: SGHDT, YYEEEE. This CDR3 is CASSRRRYGYTF. CDR3 DNA sequence: TGTGCCAGCAGCCGGCGACGATATGGCTACACCTTC.